This T cell receptor beta chain was sequenced during a study of blood T cell repertoires in COVID-19. Assay used: immunoSEQ multiplex PCR; TCRdb lists only in-frame clones, some missing. Here the sample spans about 220,000 clones, 86% being singletons. V shed 2 bases, J shed 7 bases, and the junction held 2 bases outside the gene matches. The CDR3 extends over 13 amino acids. In germline, CDR1 is SGDLS, CDR2 YYNGEE. The sequence was collected from a woman in her 40s with acute COVID-19. This chain links TRBV9 with TRBJ2-4, with 8 bases that match TRBD1. Sequences were obtained from PBMCs or T cells enriched from blood (not recorded which). In DNA, the CDR3 is TGTGCCAGCAGCGTGGGACAGGCGAACATTCAGTACTTC. As protein: CASSVGQANIQYF.